Below, 10 T cell receptor beta chains from the same sample are listed, as sequenced in a study of cytomegalovirus exposure and HLA in healthy donors. The PCR employed 60 Vbeta primers together with 13 Jbeta primers. Clones were read by immunoSEQ multiplex PCR, and TCRdb kept only the in-frame ones, dropping some. Its table records around 80,000 clones. The sample taken for sequencing was PBMCs. These receptors were taken from a boy under 18 in good health and CMV-seronegative.

This chain joins TRBV7-6 and TRBJ1-1; D is unclear. Trimming cost V 1 base and J 1 base, with 7 bases left between them. CDR3 length: 14 residues. Germline V gives CDR1 SGHVS, CDR2 FNYEAQ. The CDR3 spells CASSLDAGNTEAFF. In DNA form, the CDR3 reads TGTGCCAGCAGCTTAGACGCCGGGAACACTGAAGCTTTCTTT.

J is TRBJ1-1 and V is TRBV7-9, with D hard to call. Germline values: CDR1 SEHNR, CDR2 FQNEAQ (reference sequence). CDR3 size: 13 residues. Trimming removed 1 base at V and 3 bases at J, with 6 bases between. The CDR3 loop is CASSLDGDTEAFF. The CDR3 region has the DNA TGTGCCAGCAGCTTAGACGGAGACACTGAAGCTTTCTTT. The variable domain in full, completed from reference TRBV7-9 and TRBJ1-1, reads DTGVSQNPRHKITKRGQNVTFRCDPISEHNRLYWYRQTLGQGPEFLTYFQNEAQLEKSRLLSDRFSAERPKGSFSTLEIQRTEQGDSAMYLCASSLDGDTEAFFGQGTRLTVV.

The chain joins TRBV25-1 to TRBJ2-1; a possible D gene is TRBD2 (6 bases). CDR1 and CDR2 from the germline V gene are MGHDK and SYGVNS. Trimming took 5 bases from V and 2 from J, leaving 10 bases between them. The CDR3 runs to 14 residues. Here the CDR3 DNA reads TGTGCCAGCAGTCGAGGCGGGACCTACAATGAGCAGTTCTTC. Protein: CASSRGGTYNEQFF.

This rearrangement joins TRBV29-1 to TRBJ2-7; TRBD1 matches at 8 bases. CDR1 and CDR2 (germline): SQVTM, ANQGSEA. Unmatched junction bases numbered 6, after V lost 3 bases and J lost 2 bases. CDR3 length: 14 residues. CDR3 amino acids: CSVDMGTGAYEQYF. The CDR3 nucleotides read TGCAGCGTTGATATGGGGACAGGCGCCTACGAGCAGTACTTC.

The chain uses TRBV6-5 and TRBJ1-2; D is ambiguous. The CDR3 has 13 amino acids. In germline, CDR1 is MNHEY, CDR2 SVGAGI. V gave up 3 bases and J gave up 8 bases, with 13 bases separating them. The CDR3 here is CASSYGPSGGYTF. CDR3 nucleotide sequence: TGTGCCAGCAGTTATGGGCCCAGCGGCGGCTACACCTTC.

V gene TRBV25-1 combines with J gene TRBJ2-7; 10 positions agree with TRBD1. This CDR3 comprises 15 residues. V lost 7 bases and J lost 4; bases outside the gene matches: 10. CDR1 and CDR2 from the germline V gene are MGHDK and SYGVNS. As DNA, the CDR3 is TGTGCCAGCACTGACAGGGGGCCGAGGAGATACGAGCAGTACTTC. It is translated as CASTDRGPRRYEQYF.

V and J are TRBV7-8 and TRBJ1-5, with D possibly TRBD1 on 5 matching bases. Germline V gives CDR1 SGHVS, CDR2 FQNEAQ. This CDR3 comprises 16 residues. V lost 4 bases to trimming and J lost 4 bases, with 17 bases between them. The CDR3 DNA sequence: TGTGCCAGCAGCTCCCAAGGGACCGGAGGGAATCAGCCCCAGCATTTT. Protein product: CASSSQGTGGNQPQHF.

The chain employs TRBV7-6 and TRBJ1-6, with D maybe TRBD1 (6 bases). CDR1 is SGHVS, CDR2 FNYEAQ, per germline. The CDR3 is 15 residues long. V was shortened by 2 bases and J by 5 bases, with 10 bases between the two germline ends. The CDR3 loop is CASSLLAGDNSPLHF. The DNA for the CDR3 is TGTGCCAGCAGCTTACTGGCAGGGGATAATTCACCCCTCCACTTT. Supplemented by reference TRBV7-6 and TRBJ1-6, the full variable domain reads GAGVSQSPRYKVTKRGQDVALRCDPISGHVSLYWYRQALGQGPEFLTYFNYEAQQDKSGLPNDRFSAERPEGSISTLTIQRTEQRDSAMYRCASSLLAGDNSPLHFGNGTRLTVT.

The rearrangement links TRBV19 to TRBJ2-7; D possibly corresponds to TRBD2 (6 bases). Germline assignment: CDR1 LNHDA and CDR2 SQIVND (reference sequence). Trimming removed 5 bases at V and 6 bases at J, with 17 bases between. This CDR3 has 14 amino acids. This CDR3 reads CASSPLHSGGEQYF. The CDR3 DNA reads as TGTGCCAGTAGTCCCCTCCATAGCGGTGGCGAGCAGTACTTC.

This chain links TRBV7-9 with TRBJ2-6, with 8 positions matching TRBD2. Losses at the gene ends were 1 base for V and 5 bases for J; bases not matched to a gene: 1. Germline lookup yields CDR1 SEHNR and CDR2 FQNEAQ (reference sequence). The CDR3 spans 15 residues. CDR3 sequence (DNA): TGTGCCAGCAGCTTAGGCGGGGGGCGGGCCAACGTCCTGACTTTC. Protein product: CASSLGGGRANVLTF.